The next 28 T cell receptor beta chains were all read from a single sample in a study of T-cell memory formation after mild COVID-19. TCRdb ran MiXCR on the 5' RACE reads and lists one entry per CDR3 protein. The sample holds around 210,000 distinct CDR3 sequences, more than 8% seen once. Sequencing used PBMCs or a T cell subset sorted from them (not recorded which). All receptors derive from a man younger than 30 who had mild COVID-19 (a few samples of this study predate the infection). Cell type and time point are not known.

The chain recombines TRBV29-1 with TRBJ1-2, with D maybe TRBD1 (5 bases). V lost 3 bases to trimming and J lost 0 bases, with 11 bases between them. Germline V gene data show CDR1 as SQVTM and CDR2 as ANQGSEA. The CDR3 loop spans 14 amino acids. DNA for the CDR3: TGCAGCGTTGACCCCGGGACCGCTAACTATGGCTACACCTTC. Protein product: CSVDPGTANYGYTF.

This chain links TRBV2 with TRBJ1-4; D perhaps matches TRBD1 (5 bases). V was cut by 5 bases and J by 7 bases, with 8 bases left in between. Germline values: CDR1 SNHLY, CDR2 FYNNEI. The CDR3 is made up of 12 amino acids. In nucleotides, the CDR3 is TGTGCCAGCAGTCGACAGAGTGAAAAACTGTTTTTT. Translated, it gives CASSRQSEKLFF.

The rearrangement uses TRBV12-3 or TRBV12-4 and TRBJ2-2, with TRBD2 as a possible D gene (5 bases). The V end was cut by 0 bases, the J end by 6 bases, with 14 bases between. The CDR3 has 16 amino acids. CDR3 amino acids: CASSLAHGPGAGELFF. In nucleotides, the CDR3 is TGTGCCAGCAGTTTAGCGCACGGGCCCGGGGCCGGGGAGCTGTTTTTT.

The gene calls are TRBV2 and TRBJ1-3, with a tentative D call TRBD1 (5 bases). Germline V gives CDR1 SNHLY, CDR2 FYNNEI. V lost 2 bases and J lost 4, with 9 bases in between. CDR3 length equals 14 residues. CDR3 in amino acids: CASSEQGSGNTIYF. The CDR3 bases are TGTGCCAGCAGTGAACAGGGCTCCGGAAACACCATATATTTT. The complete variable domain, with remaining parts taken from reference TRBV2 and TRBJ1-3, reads EPEVTQTPSHQVTQMGQEVILRCVPISNHLYFYWYRQILGQKVEFLVSFYNNEISEKSEIFDDQFSVERPDGSNFTLKIRSTKLEDSAMYFCASSEQGSGNTIYFGEGSWLTVV.

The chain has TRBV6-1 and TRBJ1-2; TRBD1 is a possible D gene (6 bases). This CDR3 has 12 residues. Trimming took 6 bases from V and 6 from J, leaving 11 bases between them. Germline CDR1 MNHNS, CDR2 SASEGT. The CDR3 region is CASREGGHGYTF. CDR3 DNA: TGTGCCAGCAGAGAGGGGGGACATGGCTACACCTTC.

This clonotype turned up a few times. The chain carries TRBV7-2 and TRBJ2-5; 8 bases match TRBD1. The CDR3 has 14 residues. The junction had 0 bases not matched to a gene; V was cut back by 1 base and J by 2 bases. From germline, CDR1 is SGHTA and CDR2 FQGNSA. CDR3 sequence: CASSLGTGQETQYF. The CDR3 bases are TGTGCCAGCAGCTTAGGGACAGGGCAAGAGACCCAGTACTTC.

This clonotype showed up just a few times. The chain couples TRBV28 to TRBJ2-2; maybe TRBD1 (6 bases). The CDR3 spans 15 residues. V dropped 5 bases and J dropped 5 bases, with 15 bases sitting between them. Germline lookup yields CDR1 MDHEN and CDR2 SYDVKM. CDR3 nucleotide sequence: TGTGCCAGCAGTCCCTTGGGGGCTGGTACCGGGGAGCTGTTTTTT. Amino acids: CASSPLGAGTGELFF.

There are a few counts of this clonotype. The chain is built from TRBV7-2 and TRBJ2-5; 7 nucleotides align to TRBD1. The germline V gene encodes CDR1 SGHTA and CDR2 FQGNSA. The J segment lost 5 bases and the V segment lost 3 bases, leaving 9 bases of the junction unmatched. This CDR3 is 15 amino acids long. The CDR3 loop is CASSLINRGKETQYF. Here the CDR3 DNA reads TGTGCCAGCAGCTTGATAAACAGGGGAAAGGAGACCCAGTACTTC. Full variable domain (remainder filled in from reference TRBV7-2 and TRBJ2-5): GAGVSQSPSNKVTEKGKDVELRCDPISGHTALYWYRQSLGQGLEFLIYFQGNSAPDKSGLPSDRFSAERTGGSVSTLTIQRTQQEDSAVYLCASSLINRGKETQYFGPGTRLLVL.

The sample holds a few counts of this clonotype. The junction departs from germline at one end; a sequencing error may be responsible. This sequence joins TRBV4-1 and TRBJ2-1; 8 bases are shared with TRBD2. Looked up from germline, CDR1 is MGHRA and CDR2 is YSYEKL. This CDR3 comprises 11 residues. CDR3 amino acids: CASSQVREGVF. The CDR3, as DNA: TGCGCCAGCAGCCAGGTTCGGGAGGGAGTCTTC.

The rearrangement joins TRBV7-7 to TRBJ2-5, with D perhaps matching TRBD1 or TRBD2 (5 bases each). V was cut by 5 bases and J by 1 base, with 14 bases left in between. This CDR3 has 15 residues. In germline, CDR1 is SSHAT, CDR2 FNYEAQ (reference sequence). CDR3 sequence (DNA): TGTGCCAGCAGCCCGCTTGGGACGGCCCAAGAGACCCAGTACTTC. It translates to CASSPLGTAQETQYF.

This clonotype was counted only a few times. The CDR3 coding sequence is TGTGCCAGCAGTGCACAGGGCTACGAGCAGTACTTC. It encodes CASSAQGYEQYF. This rearrangement joins TRBV12-3 or TRBV12-4 to TRBJ2-7; maybe TRBD1 (6 bases). Trimming pared 5 bases from V and 3 bases from J, leaving 8 bases between. The CDR3 contains 12 residues.

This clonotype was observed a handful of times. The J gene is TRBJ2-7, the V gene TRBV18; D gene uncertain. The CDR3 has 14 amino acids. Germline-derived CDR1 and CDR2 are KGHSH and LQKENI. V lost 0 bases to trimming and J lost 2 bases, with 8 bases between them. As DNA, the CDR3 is TGTGCCAGCTCACCACCCGGCATTCCCTACGAGCAGTACTTC. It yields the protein CASSPPGIPYEQYF.

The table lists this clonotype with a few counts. The CDR3 spells CASRRTGANTGELFF. DNA for the CDR3: TGTGCCAGCAGACGGACAGGGGCGAACACCGGGGAGCTGTTTTTT. The gene calls are TRBV7-9 and TRBJ2-2; 9 nucleotides match TRBD1. The germline gives CDR1 SEHNR, CDR2 FQNEAQ (reference sequence). V gave up 6 bases and J gave up 0 bases; unmatched junction bases: 2. The CDR3 is 15 residues long.

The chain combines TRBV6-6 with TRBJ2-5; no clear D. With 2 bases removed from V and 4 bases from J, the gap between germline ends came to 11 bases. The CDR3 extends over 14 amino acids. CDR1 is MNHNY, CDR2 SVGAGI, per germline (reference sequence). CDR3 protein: CASSYLRFGETQYF. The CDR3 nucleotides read TGTGCCAGCAGTTACCTGAGGTTTGGAGAGACCCAGTACTTC.

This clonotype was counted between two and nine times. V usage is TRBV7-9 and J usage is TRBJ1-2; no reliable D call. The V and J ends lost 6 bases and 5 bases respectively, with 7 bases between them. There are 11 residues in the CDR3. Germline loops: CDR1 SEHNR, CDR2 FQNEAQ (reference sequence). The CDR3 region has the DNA TGTGCCAGCAGGGGTCTTTATGGCTACACCTTC. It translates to CASRGLYGYTF. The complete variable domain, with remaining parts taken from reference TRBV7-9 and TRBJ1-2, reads DTGVSQNPRHKITKRGQNVTFRCDPISEHNRLYWYRQTLGQGPEFLTYFQNEAQLEKSRLLSDRFSAERPKGSFSTLEIQRTEQGDSAMYLCASRGLYGYTFGSGTRLTVV.

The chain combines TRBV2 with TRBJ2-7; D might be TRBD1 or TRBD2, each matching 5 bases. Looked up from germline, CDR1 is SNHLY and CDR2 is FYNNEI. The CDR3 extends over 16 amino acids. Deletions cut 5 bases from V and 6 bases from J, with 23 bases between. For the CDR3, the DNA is TGTGCCAGCAGTAGTGAGTGGGACCCGCGATTCTCCGAGCAGTACTTC. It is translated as CASSSEWDPRFSEQYF. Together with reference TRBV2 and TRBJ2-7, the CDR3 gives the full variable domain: EPEVTQTPSHQVTQMGQEVILRCVPISNHLYFYWYRQILGQKVEFLVSFYNNEISEKSEIFDDQFSVERPDGSNFTLKIRSTKLEDSAMYFCASSSEWDPRFSEQYFGPGTRLTVT.

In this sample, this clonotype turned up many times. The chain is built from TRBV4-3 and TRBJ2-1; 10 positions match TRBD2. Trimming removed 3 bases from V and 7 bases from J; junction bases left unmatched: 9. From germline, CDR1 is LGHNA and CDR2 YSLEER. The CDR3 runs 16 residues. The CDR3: CASSHTPGLAINEQFF. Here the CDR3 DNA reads TGCGCCAGCAGCCACACCCCGGGACTAGCGATAAATGAGCAGTTCTTC.

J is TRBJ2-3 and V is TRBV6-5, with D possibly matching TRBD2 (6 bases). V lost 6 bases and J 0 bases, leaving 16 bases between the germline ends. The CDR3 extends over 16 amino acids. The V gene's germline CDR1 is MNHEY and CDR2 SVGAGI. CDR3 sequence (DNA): TGTGCCAGCAGCCGCTGGGCCCGGGGGAGCACAGATACGCAGTATTTT. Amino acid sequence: CASSRWARGSTDTQYF.

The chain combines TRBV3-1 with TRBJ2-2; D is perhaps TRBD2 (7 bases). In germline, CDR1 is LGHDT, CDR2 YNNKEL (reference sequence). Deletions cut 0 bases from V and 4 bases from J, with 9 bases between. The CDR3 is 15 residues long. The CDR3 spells CASSQEGGATGELFF. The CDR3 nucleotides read TGTGCCAGCAGCCAAGAAGGGGGGGCCACCGGGGAGCTGTTTTTT. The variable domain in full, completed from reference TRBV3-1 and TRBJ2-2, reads DTAVSQTPKYLVTQMGNDKSIKCEQNLGHDTMYWYKQDSKKFLKIMFSYNNKELIINETVPNRFSPKSPDKAHLNLHINSLELGDSAVYFCASSQEGGATGELFFGEGSRLTVL.

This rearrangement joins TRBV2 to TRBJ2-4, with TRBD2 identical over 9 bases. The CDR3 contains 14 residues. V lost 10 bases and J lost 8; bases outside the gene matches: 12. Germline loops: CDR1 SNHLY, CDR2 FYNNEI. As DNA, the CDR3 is TGTGCCACCTCCGGGGGCGGGGGGGCAGACATTCAGTACTTC. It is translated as CATSGGGGADIQYF.

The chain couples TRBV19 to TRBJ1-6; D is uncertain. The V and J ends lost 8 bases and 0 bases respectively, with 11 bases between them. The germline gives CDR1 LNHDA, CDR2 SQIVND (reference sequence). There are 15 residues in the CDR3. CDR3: CASGSRSSYNSPLHF. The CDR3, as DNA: TGTGCCAGTGGGTCTCGAAGCTCCTATAATTCACCCCTCCACTTT.

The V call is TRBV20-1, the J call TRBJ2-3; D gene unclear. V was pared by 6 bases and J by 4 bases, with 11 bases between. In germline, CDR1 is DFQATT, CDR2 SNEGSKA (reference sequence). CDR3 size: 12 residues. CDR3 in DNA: TGCAGTGCCACGGACCCCCCAGATACGCAGTATTTT. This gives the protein CSATDPPDTQYF.

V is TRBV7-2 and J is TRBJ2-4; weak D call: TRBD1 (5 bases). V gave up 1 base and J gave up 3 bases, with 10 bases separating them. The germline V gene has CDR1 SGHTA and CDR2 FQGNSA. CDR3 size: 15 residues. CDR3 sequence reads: CASSLVGAGKNIQYF. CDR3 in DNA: TGTGCCAGCAGCTTAGTTGGGGCTGGCAAAAACATTCAGTACTTC.

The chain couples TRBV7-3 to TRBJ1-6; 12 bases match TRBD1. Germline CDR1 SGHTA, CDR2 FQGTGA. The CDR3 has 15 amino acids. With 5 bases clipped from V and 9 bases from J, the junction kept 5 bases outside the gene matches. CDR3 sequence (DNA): TGTGCCAGCAGCCTCCGGGACAGGGGGCTTTCACCCCTCCACTTT. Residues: CASSLRDRGLSPLHF.

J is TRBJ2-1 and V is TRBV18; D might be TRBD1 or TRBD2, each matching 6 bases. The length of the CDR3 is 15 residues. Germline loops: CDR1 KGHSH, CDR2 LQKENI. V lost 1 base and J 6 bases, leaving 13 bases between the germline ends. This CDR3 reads CASSPLTRGGNEQFF. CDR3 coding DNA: TGTGCCAGCTCACCACTGACTAGAGGGGGCAATGAGCAGTTCTTC.

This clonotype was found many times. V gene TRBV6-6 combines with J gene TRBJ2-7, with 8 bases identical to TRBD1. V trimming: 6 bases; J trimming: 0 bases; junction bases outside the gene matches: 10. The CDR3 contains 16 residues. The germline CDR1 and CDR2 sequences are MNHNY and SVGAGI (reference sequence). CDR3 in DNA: TGTGCCAGCAGGCGCCCGGGACAGGAAGGCTCCTACGAGCAGTACTTC. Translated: CASRRPGQEGSYEQYF.

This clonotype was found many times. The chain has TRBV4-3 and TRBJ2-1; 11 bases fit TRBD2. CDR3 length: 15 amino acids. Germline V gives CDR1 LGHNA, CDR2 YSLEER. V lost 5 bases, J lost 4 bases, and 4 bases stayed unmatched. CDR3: CASSFTSGGYNEQFF. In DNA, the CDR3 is TGCGCCAGCAGCTTCACTAGCGGGGGTTACAATGAGCAGTTCTTC.

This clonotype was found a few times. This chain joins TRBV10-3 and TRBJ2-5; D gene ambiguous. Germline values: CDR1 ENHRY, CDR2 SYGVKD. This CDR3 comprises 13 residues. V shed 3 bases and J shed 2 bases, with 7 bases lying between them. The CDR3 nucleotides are TGTGCCATCAGTGACAGAAGACAAGAGACCCAGTACTTC. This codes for CAISDRRQETQYF.